This T cell receptor (beta chain) comes out of a study of T cells after yellow fever vaccination. The authors made TCR cDNA by 5'RACE template switching, adding a universal primer site and UMIs. TCRdb ran MiXCR on the 5' RACE reads and lists one entry per CDR3 protein. The sample lists hundreds of thousands of distinct CDR3 sequences; more than 8.5% were seen once. Whole-study results and caveats: Re-detected after boosting: most primary clones, 96% of CD4 and under 90% of CD8. Overall, a small share of clonotypes was seen in both CD4 and CD8 compartments.

This clonotype was seen only a few times. Its antigen is unidentified. The TCR comes from a man between 18 and 29 years old who received the YFV17D yellow fever vaccine. This specimen was PBMCs, taken on the day of the first yellow fever vaccination.

For the CDR3, the DNA is TGCAGTGCTAGCGGACTAGCTAAAGAGACCCAGTACTTC. Protein product: CSASGLAKETQYF. The chain uses TRBV20-1 and TRBJ2-5, with 8 bases identical to TRBD2. The length of the CDR3 is 13 residues. V was pared by 3 bases and J by 3 bases, with 3 bases of the junction left unmatched. The V gene's germline CDR1 is DFQATT and CDR2 SNEGSKA (reference sequence).